These 15 T cell receptor beta chains share one sample of origin, sequenced in a study of cytomegalovirus exposure and HLA in healthy donors. Primers: 60 Vbeta forward and 13 Jbeta reverse. Profiling relied on immunoSEQ multiplex PCR, and the TCRdb table lists in-frame clones only, not all of them. The repertoire includes 110,000 to 150,000 clones, 70% to 90% of them detected once, and around 4.5% sits in the top ten. Sequenced material: PBMCs. These receptors all stem from a woman aged 40 to 49 in good health and CMV-seropositive.

This clone was seen once. In DNA, the CDR3 is TGTGCCTGGAGTGTAGACAGGGTGGTCCCAGATACGCAGTATTTT. Translation gives CAWSVDRVVPDTQYF. This chain uses TRBV30 with TRBJ2-3, with 7 bases aligning to TRBD1. This CDR3 comprises 15 residues. V trimming: 0 bases; J trimming: 4 bases; junction bases outside the gene matches: 7. CDR1 is GTSNPN, CDR2 SVGIG, per germline (reference sequence).

The gene calls are TRBV9 and TRBJ2-3; no clear D. V lost 10 bases to trimming and J lost 2 bases, with 17 bases between them. CDR3 length: 14 residues. The germline CDR1 and CDR2 sequences are SGDLS and YYNGEE. Here the CDR3 reads CAVTLRYSTDTQYF. CDR3 DNA sequence: TGTGCCGTCACCCTGCGGTACTCCACAGATACGCAGTATTTT.

The sample holds one count of this clone. Other DNA variants within this sample encode the same CDR3. The chain employs TRBV28 and TRBJ2-5; 9 positions agree with TRBD1. Matching the DNA end better, TRBJ2-7 makes the J call doubtful. Per the germline V gene, CDR1 is MDHEN and CDR2 is SYDVKM. This CDR3 comprises 15 residues. This CDR3 is CASSSPGQGAYEQYF. Here the CDR3 DNA reads TGTGCCAGCAGTTCTCCGGGACAGGGAGCCTACGAGCAGTACTTC.

This chain connects TRBV6-5 to TRBJ1-2; D not certain. Germline loops: CDR1 MNHEY, CDR2 SVGAGI. V gave up 0 bases and J gave up 3 bases, with 5 bases separating them. The CDR3 consists of 13 residues. For the CDR3, the DNA is TGTGCCAGCAGTTACTCGGCCGACTATGGCTACACCTTC. It codes for CASSYSADYGYTF.

The chain employs TRBV27 and TRBJ1-5, with D uncertain. Trimming stripped 5 bases from V and 9 bases from J, with 23 bases between. Per the germline V gene, CDR1 is MNHEY and CDR2 is SMNVEV (reference sequence). The CDR3 loop spans 16 amino acids. As DNA, the CDR3 is TGTGCCAGCAGTCAATTAGGGATCGGGAACATTCGGCCCCAGCATTTT. Its protein product is CASSQLGIGNIRPQHF.

The chain has TRBV2 and TRBJ2-5; 8 bases line up with TRBD1. The CDR3 loop spans 16 amino acids. CDR1 and CDR2 (germline): SNHLY, FYNNEI. V dropped 6 bases and J dropped 5; count of bases not matched to a gene: 14. For the CDR3, the DNA is TGTGCCAGCAGCGTGGACAGGGATATCGGCGGGGAGACCCAGTACTTC. Its translation: CASSVDRDIGGETQYF.

The chain joins TRBV19 to TRBJ2-7; D is possibly TRBD1 (5 bases). This CDR3 comprises 13 residues. V gave up 6 bases and J gave up 6 bases, with 15 bases separating them. The germline CDR1 and CDR2 sequences are LNHDA and SQIVND (reference sequence). The CDR3 loop reads CASSRDRNPEQYF. CDR3 in DNA: TGTGCCAGTAGCCGAGACAGAAACCCCGAGCAGTACTTC.

The chain has TRBV7-9 and TRBJ1-2; D is ambiguous. The V and J ends lost 3 bases and 9 bases respectively, with 14 bases between them. The CDR3 runs to 13 residues. The germline V gene has CDR1 SEHNR and CDR2 FQNEAQ (reference sequence). CDR3 bases: TGTGCCAGCAGCTTTTTCGTGCGGAATCGCTACACCTTC. Protein sequence: CASSFFVRNRYTF.

This clone was seen only a few times. The rearrangement links TRBV5-1 to TRBJ1-1; D gene unclear. Germline assignment: CDR1 SGHRS and CDR2 YFSETQ. This CDR3 is 14 amino acids long. Trimming stripped 0 bases from V and 1 base from J, with 7 bases between. The CDR3 coding sequence is TGCGCCAGCAGCTTGGTACAGAAGAACACTGAAGCTTTCTTT. It is translated as CASSLVQKNTEAFF.

The genes are TRBV9 and TRBJ1-5, with 7 bases aligning to TRBD1. With 3 bases clipped from V and 4 bases from J, the junction kept 4 bases outside the gene matches. The germline V gene encodes CDR1 SGDLS and CDR2 YYNGEE. The CDR3 consists of 14 residues. CDR3 loop: CASSAGQLNQPQHF. The CDR3 DNA follows: TGTGCCAGCAGCGCGGGACAGTTGAATCAGCCCCAGCATTTT.

This chain joins TRBV19 and TRBJ1-1; 7 nucleotides agree with TRBD1. The junction had 6 bases not matched to a gene; V was cut back by 5 bases and J by 9 bases. Germline CDR1 reads LNHDA; CDR2 reads SQIVND (reference sequence). The CDR3 length is 12 residues. The CDR3 reads CASSQDRRQAFF. The CDR3 nucleotides are TGTGCCAGTAGTCAGGACAGGCGGCAAGCTTTCTTT.

The V and J genes are TRBV10-2 and TRBJ1-1, with 7 bases aligning to TRBD1. This CDR3 has 14 residues. Germline assignment: CDR1 WSHSY and CDR2 SAAADI. The ends lost 3 bases at V and 1 base at J; junction bases unmatched: 2. CDR3 nucleotide sequence: TGCGCCAGCAGTGAACGGACAGGGAACACTGAAGCTTTCTTT. It is translated as CASSERTGNTEAFF.

The chain recombines TRBV6-5 with TRBJ2-3; D may be TRBD2 (6 bases). The CDR3 is made up of 13 amino acids. The germline CDR1 and CDR2 sequences are MNHEY and SVGAGI. Deletions cut 6 bases from V and 5 bases from J, with 12 bases between. CDR3 amino acids: CASSLDSGDTQYF. DNA of the CDR3: TGTGCCAGCAGCCTAGATAGCGGAGATACGCAGTATTTT.

The V gene is TRBV7-8, the J gene TRBJ2-1, with 7 bases identical to TRBD2. CDR3 length equals 14 residues. V lost 5 bases, J lost 8 bases, and 9 bases stayed unmatched. From germline, CDR1 is SGHVS and CDR2 FQNEAQ. The CDR3 protein is CASSPRLGGYEQFF. The DNA of the CDR3 is TGTGCCAGCAGCCCACGACTGGGGGGGTATGAGCAGTTCTTC.

V gene TRBV9 combines with J gene TRBJ2-2, with D uncertain. The CDR3 runs 13 residues. The germline gives CDR1 SGDLS, CDR2 YYNGEE. Trimming shortened V by 3 bases and J by 6 bases, and 9 bases separated the two germline ends. The CDR3 protein is CASSGLTAGELFF. In DNA form, the CDR3 reads TGTGCCAGCAGCGGACTGACGGCCGGGGAGCTGTTTTTT. Looking up the rest from reference TRBV9 and TRBJ2-2 gives the full variable domain: DSGVTQTPKHLITATGQRVTLRCSPRSGDLSVYWYQQSLDQGLQFLIQYYNGEERAKGNILERFSAQQFPDLHSELNLSSLELGDSALYFCASSGLTAGELFFGEGSRLTVL.